This T cell receptor (beta chain) was identified in a study of blood T cell repertoires in COVID-19. Recruitment covered over 20 US areas and drew participants whose ages spanned roughly 18 to 95 years. Cohorts were based on clinical histories the participants reported. In the 2 weeks before study entry, exposed participants met a COVID-19 case, which was PCR-confirmed or clinician-diagnosed. The sample holds a few counts of this clone. J gave up 4 bases and V 5 bases, and 4 bases lay outside the gene matches. Germline V gene lookup returns CDR1 SGHAT and CDR2 FQNNGV. CDR3 length: 14 amino acids. In the authors' workflow: Using reference gene primer amplification, nucleated cell counts were estimated. Libraries were prepared by immunoSEQ multiplex PCR; TCRdb keeps only in-frame clonotypes and omits some of them. V and J calls and clone size follow that table, whereas D and trimming were derived from the DNA. The profile covers more than 350,000 clones, with about 88% appearing a single time and about 1.5% taken by the ten largest.

The source of this sequence is a woman under 30 who had been exposed to COVID-19. The chain joins TRBV11-2 to TRBJ1-1, with 10 bases fitting TRBD1. The sample taken for sequencing was PBMCs or T cells enriched from blood (not recorded which). The CDR3 here is CASSRQGAGTEAFF. The CDR3 DNA reads as TGTGCCAGCAGCAGACAGGGGGCAGGCACTGAAGCTTTCTTT.